Listed here are 30 T cell receptor beta chains from one sample, sequenced in a study of glioma-infiltrating T cells after dendritic cell vaccination listed by TCRdb under 2016. Receptor libraries were prepared by the immunoSEQ multiplex PCR assay. The source is immuneACCESS, and TCRdb retained only in-frame sequences with V and J called. Part of the clones is not carried over; for the studies checked, unresolved V genes explain less than half of this, and the remainder is unexplained. The sample yields under 100,000 clones; over 65% were counted once. The ten most abundant clones make up 2.5% to 3% of the sample. This sample comprised blood, obtained before dendritic cell vaccination. The receptors here all came from a human donor with glioblastoma.

In its sample, this clone was seen once. The rearrangement uses TRBV27 and TRBJ2-1; 8 nucleotides align to TRBD1. CDR3 size: 16 residues. Germline-derived CDR1 and CDR2 are MNHEY and SMNVEV (reference sequence). V trimming: 5 bases; J trimming: 6 bases; junction bases outside the gene matches: 12. The CDR3 nucleotides are TGTGCCAGCAGTCCCGACCGGGACAGGTTGGGCAATGAGCAGTTCTTC. Its protein is CASSPDRDRLGNEQFF.

The chain has TRBV2 and TRBJ2-3; 12 bases are a match to TRBD2. The CDR3 sequence is 15 residues long. Germline V lookup: CDR1 SNHLY, CDR2 FYNNEI. Trimming cost V 8 bases and J 4 bases; bases outside gene matches: 7. The CDR3 bases are TGTGCCAGCCCCCGGACTAGCGGGGACCCAGATACGCAGTATTTT. This encodes CASPRTSGDPDTQYF.

The chain links TRBV6-5 to TRBJ1-2; maybe TRBD1 (5 bases). The CDR3 extends over 15 amino acids. Deletions cut 2 bases from V and 1 base from J, with 11 bases between. Germline CDR1 reads MNHEY; CDR2 reads SVGAGI. This chain's CDR3 is CASSYVGGFNYGYTF. CDR3 nucleotide sequence: TGTGCCAGCAGTTACGTCGGGGGATTTAACTATGGCTACACCTTC.

Only a few counts were recorded for this clone. The chain couples TRBV19 to TRBJ2-7, with TRBD2 matching 9 bases. The CDR3 sequence is 13 residues long. CDR1 and CDR2 from the germline V gene are LNHDA and SQIVND (reference sequence). Germline trimming cut 7 bases from V and 3 bases from J; bases unmatched to any gene: 4. The CDR3 reads CASTAGGVYEQYF. In DNA, the CDR3 is TGTGCCAGTACTGCGGGGGGGGTCTACGAGCAGTACTTC.

J is TRBJ2-2 and V is TRBV7-2, with 15 positions matching TRBD2. The CDR3 length is 18 residues. Germline values: CDR1 SGHTA, CDR2 FQGNSA. Trimming took 5 bases from V and 4 from J; bases not matched to a gene: 8. CDR3 residues: CASSPGLAGGDGTGELFF. The CDR3 nucleotides are TGTGCCAGCAGCCCGGGACTAGCGGGAGGTGACGGCACCGGGGAGCTGTTTTTT.

The rearrangement joins TRBV5-4 to TRBJ2-7, with TRBD2 identical over 10 bases. The germline CDR1 and CDR2 sequences are SGHNT and YYREEE (reference sequence). The CDR3 totals 15 residues. V shed 2 bases, J shed 5 bases, and the junction held 7 bases outside the gene matches. This CDR3 reads CASSFPGLANHEQYF. The CDR3 region has the DNA TGTGCCAGCAGCTTTCCGGGACTAGCGAACCACGAGCAGTACTTC.

The chain recombines TRBV5-6 with TRBJ2-3; the D gene is possibly TRBD2 (6 bases). Germline V gives CDR1 SGHDT, CDR2 YYEEEE. The CDR3 is made up of 16 amino acids. V lost 0 bases, J lost 1 base, and 12 bases lay in between. The DNA for the CDR3 is TGTGCCAGCAGCTTGGTAGGGGTAGCGGGCACAGATACGCAGTATTTT. Translating gives CASSLVGVAGTDTQYF.

This clone was observed once. In DNA, the CDR3 is TGTGCCAGCAGCTTAGTTCCGGGGAACTATGGCTACACCTTC. Amino acid sequence: CASSLVPGNYGYTF. V usage is TRBV11-2 and J usage is TRBJ1-2; D is unresolved. CDR3 length equals 14 residues. CDR1 SGHAT and CDR2 FQNNGV come from the germline V gene. The V and J ends lost 1 base and 2 bases respectively, with 8 bases between them.

The chain has TRBV25-1 and TRBJ1-2; D ambiguous. Trimming cost V 0 bases and J 3 bases, with 8 bases left between them. Per germline, CDR1 MGHDK and CDR2 SYGVNS. There are 14 residues in the CDR3. The DNA for the CDR3 is TGTGCCAGCAGTGAATATGGGCCATACTATGGCTACACCTTC. Its protein product is CASSEYGPYYGYTF.

J is TRBJ2-7 and V is TRBV9; D not certain. The V end was cut by 6 bases, the J end by 9 bases, with 13 bases between. The V gene's germline CDR1 is SGDLS and CDR2 YYNGEE. The CDR3 sequence is 11 residues long. The CDR3 bases are TGTGCCAGCATGCCGTCAGTTGCGCAGTACTTC. Encoded protein: CASMPSVAQYF.

This chain connects TRBV2 to TRBJ1-2, with 7 bases aligning to TRBD1. CDR1 SNHLY and CDR2 FYNNEI come from the germline V gene. This CDR3 is 14 amino acids long. J was trimmed by 5 bases and V by 7 bases; bases with no gene match: 10. The CDR3 reads CASTKTGQNYGYTF. The CDR3 DNA follows: TGTGCCAGCACCAAAACGGGACAGAATTATGGCTACACCTTC.

J is TRBJ1-3 and V is TRBV5-4; weak D call: TRBD1 (5 bases). CDR3 length: 16 residues. Germline V gene lookup returns CDR1 SGHNT and CDR2 YYREEE (reference sequence). Trimming took 4 bases from V and 4 from J, leaving 18 bases between them. The CDR3 DNA follows: TGTGCCAGCAGCATAGGGGCTGGCGAGAGAGGAAACACCATATATTTT. Its translation is CASSIGAGERGNTIYF.

The chain joins TRBV7-9 to TRBJ2-3; TRBD1 is a possible D gene (5 bases). The CDR3 extends over 16 amino acids. Germline V lookup: CDR1 SEHNR, CDR2 FQNEAQ (reference sequence). V was cut by 2 bases and J by 2 bases, with 14 bases left in between. CDR3 nucleotide sequence: TGTGCCAGCAGCTTAAGCCAGGGCGTCTTCACAGATACGCAGTATTTT. Protein product: CASSLSQGVFTDTQYF. Drawing the rest from reference TRBV7-9 and TRBJ2-3, the complete variable domain is DTGVSQNPRHKITKRGQNVTFRCDPISEHNRLYWYRQTLGQGPEFLTYFQNEAQLEKSRLLSDRFSAERPKGSFSTLEIQRTEQGDSAMYLCASSLSQGVFTDTQYFGPGTRLTVL.

The V call is TRBV4-3, the J call TRBJ2-1, with D perhaps TRBD2 (6 bases). V was clipped by 3 bases and J by 3 bases, with 12 bases between them. This CDR3 is 15 amino acids long. Germline V gene lookup returns CDR1 LGHNA and CDR2 YSLEER. This CDR3 is CASSHRGKGYNEQFF. For the CDR3, the DNA is TGCGCCAGCAGCCACCGGGGGAAAGGCTACAATGAGCAGTTCTTC.

The chain recombines TRBV29-1 with TRBJ2-1; 11 bases are a match to TRBD2. The J segment lost 7 bases and the V segment lost 7 bases, leaving 21 bases of the junction unmatched. CDR1 and CDR2 (germline): SQVTM, ANQGSEA. This CDR3 spans 18 amino acids. CDR3 DNA: TGCAGCGCCCCCTATAGGGGTATAGCGGGAGGGCTAAGGAATGAGCAGTTCTTC. Its protein is CSAPYRGIAGGLRNEQFF.

This chain links TRBV28 with TRBJ2-3, with 7 positions matching TRBD1. CDR1 MDHEN and CDR2 SYDVKM come from the germline V gene. Losses at the gene ends were 6 bases for V and 0 bases for J; bases not matched to a gene: 3. The length of the CDR3 is 14 residues. This CDR3 is CASSRDSSTDTQYF. For the CDR3, the DNA is TGTGCCAGCAGCCGGGACAGTAGCACAGATACGCAGTATTTT.

The V and J genes are TRBV6-6 and TRBJ1-4; 7 bases match TRBD1. The CDR3 contains 15 residues. CDR1 is MNHNY, CDR2 SVGAGI, per germline (reference sequence). Trimming removed 5 bases from V and 7 bases from J; junction bases left unmatched: 10. The CDR3: CASSLPGQALEKLFF. The CDR3 DNA sequence: TGTGCCAGCAGTCTCCCAGGACAGGCCCTTGAAAAACTGTTTTTT.

The CDR3 DNA is TGTGCCAGCTCACCCTCGCGTGAATCCTACACCTTC. Amino acids: CASSPSRESYTF. This rearrangement joins TRBV18 to TRBJ1-2; D is ambiguous. V gave up 3 bases and J gave up 10 bases, with 12 bases separating them. Looked up from germline, CDR1 is KGHSH and CDR2 is LQKENI. The CDR3 length is 12 residues.

The CDR3 sequence is CASTPSRGGGTMNTEAFF. As DNA, the CDR3 is TGTGCCAGTACCCCGTCGAGGGGGGGCGGTACCATGAACACTGAAGCTTTCTTT. The V gene is TRBV19, the J gene TRBJ1-1; possible D gene TRBD1, 6 bases. Germline V gene sequence: CDR1 LNHDA, CDR2 SQIVND (reference sequence). The CDR3 has 18 amino acids. V was trimmed by 7 bases and J by 0 bases, leaving 24 bases between them.

The V and J genes are TRBV6-5 and TRBJ1-2, with no clear D. Germline assignment: CDR1 MNHEY and CDR2 SVGAGI. The CDR3 contains 11 residues. Trimming left V 8 bases short and J 8 bases short, with 12 bases between. The CDR3 DNA is TGTGCCAGCGGGAGGACCGGCGGCTACACCTTC. Protein product: CASGRTGGYTF.

The V and J genes are TRBV27 and TRBJ1-6; the match to TRBD1 covers 7 bases. The V segment lost 6 bases and the J segment 4 bases; nucleotides outside the gene matches: 9. Germline-derived CDR1 and CDR2 are MNHEY and SMNVEV (reference sequence). The CDR3 runs 16 residues. The CDR3 DNA sequence: TGTGCCAGCAGGGGGCCAGGGGGAGGATATAATTCACCCCTCCACTTT. Its translation: CASRGPGGGYNSPLHF.

The gene calls are TRBV6-4 and TRBJ2-2; TRBD2 might be the D (5 bases). This CDR3 has 17 amino acids. Germline CDR1 MRHNA, CDR2 SNTAGT. V lost 5 bases to trimming and J lost 5 bases, with 21 bases between them. CDR3: CASSTNGLGMVTGELFF. For the CDR3, the DNA is TGTGCCAGCAGTACCAACGGACTGGGAATGGTGACCGGGGAGCTGTTTTTT.

The rearrangement joins TRBV28 to TRBJ1-1; TRBD1 aligns across 12 bases. The CDR3 loop spans 14 amino acids. Per germline, CDR1 MDHEN and CDR2 SYDVKM. V was pared by 7 bases and J by 6 bases, with 6 bases of the junction left unmatched. The CDR3 sequence is CASTWGTGGPEAFF. The CDR3 bases are TGTGCCAGCACCTGGGGGACAGGGGGCCCTGAAGCTTTCTTT.

The chain joins TRBV9 to TRBJ2-3, with 8 bases aligning to TRBD2. The CDR3 is 18 residues long. With V trimmed by 3 bases and J by 2 bases, 14 bases remained unmatched. Germline CDR1 SGDLS, CDR2 YYNGEE. DNA of the CDR3: TGTGCCAGCAGCGCCTCGGGACTAGGGCCCGGTTACACAGATACGCAGTATTTT. Translation: CASSASGLGPGYTDTQYF.

This clone occurred a few times. The rearrangement uses TRBV18 and TRBJ1-5; 10 nucleotides agree with TRBD1. CDR3 size: 16 residues. Germline V CDR1 and CDR2: KGHSH, LQKENI. V dropped 4 bases and J dropped 6; count of bases not matched to a gene: 9. The chain's CDR3 is CASSQNRQGAGQPQHF. CDR3 in DNA: TGTGCCAGCTCACAAAATAGACAGGGGGCAGGTCAGCCCCAGCATTTT. Looking up the rest from reference TRBV18 and TRBJ1-5 gives the full variable domain: NAGVMQNPRHLVRRRGQEARLRCSPMKGHSHVYWYRQLPEEGLKFMVYLQKENIIDESGMPKERFSAEFPKEGPSILRIQQVVRGDSAAYFCASSQNRQGAGQPQHFGDGTRLSIL.

J is TRBJ1-1 and V is TRBV23-1; TRBD1 might be the D (6 bases). TRBV23-1 is annotated as an ORF whose role is uncertain. This CDR3 has 15 amino acids. V dropped 2 bases and J dropped 1 base, with 11 bases sitting between them. The CDR3, as DNA: TGCGCCAGCAGTCAAAAAACGGGACAGAACACTGAAGCTTTCTTT. This encodes CASSQKTGQNTEAFF.

The chain employs TRBV15 and TRBJ2-5; possibly TRBD1 for D (6 bases). CDR3 size: 16 residues. Looked up from germline, CDR1 is LNHNV and CDR2 is YYDKDF (reference sequence). The V gene lost 0 bases and the J gene lost 11 bases, with 22 bases spanning the gap. This chain's CDR3 is CATSRDTLKGVTVQYF. The CDR3 coding sequence is TGTGCCACCAGCAGAGATACACTGAAGGGGGTGACGGTGCAGTACTTC.

The rearrangement links TRBV18 to TRBJ1-5, with TRBD1 as a possible D gene (5 bases). Trimming pared 3 bases from V and 5 bases from J, leaving 14 bases between. CDR3 length equals 15 residues. Germline V lookup: CDR1 KGHSH, CDR2 LQKENI. CDR3 amino acids: CASSPEGVMYQPQHF. CDR3 DNA: TGTGCCAGCTCACCGGAAGGGGTCATGTATCAGCCCCAGCATTTT.

The V gene is TRBV19, the J gene TRBJ2-5; perhaps TRBD1 as D (6 bases). Germline CDR1 and CDR2: LNHDA and SQIVND (reference sequence). The length of the CDR3 is 12 residues. The germline V and J ends were trimmed by 5 bases and 5 bases, with 9 bases remaining between them. CDR3 sequence (DNA): TGTGCCAGTAGTTTCACAGGGGAGACCCAGTACTTC. It translates to CASSFTGETQYF.

The gene calls are TRBV5-1 and TRBJ2-1; 9 nucleotides line up with TRBD2. With 1 base clipped from V and 7 bases from J, the junction kept 6 bases outside the gene matches. The CDR3 covers 15 residues. In germline, CDR1 is SGHRS, CDR2 YFSETQ. The CDR3 region is CASSLLPSGENEQFF. The DNA for the CDR3 is TGCGCCAGCAGCTTGTTACCTAGCGGGGAGAATGAGCAGTTCTTC. The full variable domain, with the rest looked up from reference TRBV5-1 and TRBJ2-1, is KAGVTQTPRYLIKTRGQQVTLSCSPISGHRSVSWYQQTPGQGLQFLFEYFSETQRNKGNFPGRFSGRQFSNSRSEMNVSTLELGDSALYLCASSLLPSGENEQFFGPGTRLTVL.